The source of this T cell receptor beta chain is a study of cytotoxic CD8 clonotypes in ibrutinib-treated CLL. Investigators sourced 1.5 to 2.5 micrograms of genomic DNA from cryopreserved PBMCs for TCR beta libraries. The intended depth for sequencing was 1 in 200,000 to 1 in 1 million T cells. Generated by immunoSEQ multiplex PCR, the TCRdb table keeps only in-frame clones and is missing some. The top ten clones hold 6.5% to 8.5% of a sample with 300,000 to 350,000 clones, 80% of them seen once. This TCR derives from a human donor with chronic lymphocytic leukemia. The sequences come from PBMCs, collected before ibrutinib treatment.

CDR3 DNA sequence: TGTGCCAGCTCACCCGTAGACAGACCCGGGGAGCTGTTTTTT. Translated, it gives CASSPVDRPGELFF. The V and J genes are TRBV18 and TRBJ2-2; D is possibly TRBD1 (5 bases). Between the trimmed V and J ends, which lost 3 bases and 6 bases, there was a span of 11 bases. Looked up from germline, CDR1 is KGHSH and CDR2 is LQKENI. This CDR3 spans 14 amino acids.